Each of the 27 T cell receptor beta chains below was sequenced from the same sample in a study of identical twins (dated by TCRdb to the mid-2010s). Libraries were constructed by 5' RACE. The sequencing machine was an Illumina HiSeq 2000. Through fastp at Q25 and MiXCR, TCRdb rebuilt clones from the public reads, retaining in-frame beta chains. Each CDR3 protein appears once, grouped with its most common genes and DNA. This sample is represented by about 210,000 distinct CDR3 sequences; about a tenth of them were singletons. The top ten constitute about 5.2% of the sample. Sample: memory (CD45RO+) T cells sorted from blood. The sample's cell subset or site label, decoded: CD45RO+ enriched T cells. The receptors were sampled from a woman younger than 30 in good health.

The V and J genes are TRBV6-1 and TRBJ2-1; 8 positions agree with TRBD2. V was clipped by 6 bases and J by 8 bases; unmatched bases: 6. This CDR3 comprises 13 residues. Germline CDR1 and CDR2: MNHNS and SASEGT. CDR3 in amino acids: CASRPGLAYEQFF. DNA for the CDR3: TGTGCCAGCAGACCTGGACTAGCCTATGAGCAGTTCTTC.

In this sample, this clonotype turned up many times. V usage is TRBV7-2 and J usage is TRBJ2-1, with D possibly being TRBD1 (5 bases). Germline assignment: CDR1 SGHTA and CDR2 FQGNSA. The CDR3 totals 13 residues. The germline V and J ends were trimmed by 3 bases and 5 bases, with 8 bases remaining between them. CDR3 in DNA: TGTGCCAGCAGCTTCACAGGTGACAATGAGCAGTTCTTC. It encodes CASSFTGDNEQFF.

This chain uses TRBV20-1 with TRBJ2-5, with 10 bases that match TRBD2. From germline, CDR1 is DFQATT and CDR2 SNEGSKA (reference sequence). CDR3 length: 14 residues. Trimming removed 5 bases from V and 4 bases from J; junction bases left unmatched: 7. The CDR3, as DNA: TGCAGTGCTGATTGGGCTAGCGGGAGAGAGACCCAGTACTTC. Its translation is CSADWASGRETQYF.

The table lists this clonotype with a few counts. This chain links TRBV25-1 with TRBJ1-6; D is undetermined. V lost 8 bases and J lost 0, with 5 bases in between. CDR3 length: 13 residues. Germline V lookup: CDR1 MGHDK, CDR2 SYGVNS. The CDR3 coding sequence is TGTGCCAGCGAAAGCTCCTATAATTCACCCCTCCACTTT. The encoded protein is CASESSYNSPLHF. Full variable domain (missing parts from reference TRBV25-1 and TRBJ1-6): EADIYQTPRYLVIGTGKKITLECSQTMGHDKMYWYQQDPGMELHLIHYSYGVNSTEKGDLSSESTVSRIRTEHFPLTLESARPSHTSQYLCASESSYNSPLHFGNGTRLTVT.

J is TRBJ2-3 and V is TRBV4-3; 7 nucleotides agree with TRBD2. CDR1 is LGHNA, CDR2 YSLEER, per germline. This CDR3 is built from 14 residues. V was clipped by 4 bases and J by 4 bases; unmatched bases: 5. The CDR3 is CASSPGGWADTQYF. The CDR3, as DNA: TGCGCCAGCAGCCCGGGGGGTTGGGCAGATACGCAGTATTTT.

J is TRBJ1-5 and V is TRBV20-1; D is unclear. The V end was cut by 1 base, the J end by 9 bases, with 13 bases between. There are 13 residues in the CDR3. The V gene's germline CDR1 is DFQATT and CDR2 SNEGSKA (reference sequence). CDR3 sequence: CSARVGETGPQHF. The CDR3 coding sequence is TGCAGTGCTAGAGTGGGAGAGACCGGGCCCCAGCATTTT.

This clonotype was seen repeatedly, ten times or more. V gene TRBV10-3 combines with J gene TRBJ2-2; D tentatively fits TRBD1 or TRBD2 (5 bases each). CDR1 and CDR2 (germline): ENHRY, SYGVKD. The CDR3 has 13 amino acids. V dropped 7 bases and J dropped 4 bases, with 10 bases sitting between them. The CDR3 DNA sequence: TGTGCCATCAAAGCCGGGGCCACCGGGGAGCTGTTTTTT. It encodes CAIKAGATGELFF.

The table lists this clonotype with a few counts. As DNA, the CDR3 is TGTGCCAGCAGCCAGGGTTCAGGTTTCACCGGGGAGCTGTTTTTT. Translating gives CASSQGSGFTGELFF. The V gene is TRBV7-7, the J gene TRBJ2-2; D might be TRBD1 (5 bases). With 5 bases removed from V and 4 bases from J, the gap between germline ends came to 14 bases. This CDR3 contains 15 residues. CDR1 SSHAT and CDR2 FNYEAQ come from the germline V gene (reference sequence). Full variable domain (missing parts from reference TRBV7-7 and TRBJ2-2): GAGVSQSPRYKVTKRGQDVTLRCDPISSHATLYWYQQALGQGPEFLTYFNYEAQPDKSGLPSDRFSAERPEGSISTLTIQRTEQRDSAMYRCASSQGSGFTGELFFGEGSRLTVL.

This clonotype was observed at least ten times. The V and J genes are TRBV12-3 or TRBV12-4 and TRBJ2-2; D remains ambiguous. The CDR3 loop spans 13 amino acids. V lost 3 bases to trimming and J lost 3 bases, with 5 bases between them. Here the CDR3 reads CASSLRHTGELFF. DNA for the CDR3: TGTGCCAGCAGTTTGAGGCACACCGGGGAGCTGTTTTTT.

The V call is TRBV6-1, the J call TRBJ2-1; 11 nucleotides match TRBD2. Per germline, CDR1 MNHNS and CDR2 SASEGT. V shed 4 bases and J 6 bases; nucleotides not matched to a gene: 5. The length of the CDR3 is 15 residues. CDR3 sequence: CASSVIAGGSNEQFF. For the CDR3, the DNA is TGTGCCAGCAGTGTAATAGCGGGGGGGAGCAATGAGCAGTTCTTC.

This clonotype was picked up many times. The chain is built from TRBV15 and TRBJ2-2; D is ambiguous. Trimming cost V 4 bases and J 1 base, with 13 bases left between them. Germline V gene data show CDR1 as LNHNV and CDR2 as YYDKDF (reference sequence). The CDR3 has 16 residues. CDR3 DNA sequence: TGTGCCACCAGCACCCGAAAGGTCCTGAACACCGGGGAGCTGTTTTTT. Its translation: CATSTRKVLNTGELFF.

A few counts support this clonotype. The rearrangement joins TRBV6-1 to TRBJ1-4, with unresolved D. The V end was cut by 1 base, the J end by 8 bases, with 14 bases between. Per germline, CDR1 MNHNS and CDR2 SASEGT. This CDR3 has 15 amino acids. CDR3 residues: CASSEDGILREKLFF. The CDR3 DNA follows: TGTGCCAGCAGTGAAGATGGGATTTTAAGGGAAAAACTGTTTTTT.

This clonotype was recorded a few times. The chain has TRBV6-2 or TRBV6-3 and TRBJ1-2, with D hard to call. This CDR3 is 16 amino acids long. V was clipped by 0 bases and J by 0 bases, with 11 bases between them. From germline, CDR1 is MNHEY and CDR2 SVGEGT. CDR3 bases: TGTGCCAGCAGTTACTCGTTGTGGGAAGCTAACTATGGCTACACCTTC. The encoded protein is CASSYSLWEANYGYTF.

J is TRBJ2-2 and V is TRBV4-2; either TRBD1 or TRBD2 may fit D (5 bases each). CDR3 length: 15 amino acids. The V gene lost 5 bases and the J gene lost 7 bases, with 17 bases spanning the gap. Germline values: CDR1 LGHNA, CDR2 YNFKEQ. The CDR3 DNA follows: TGTGCCAGCAGCAGTGGGGGAGTTTCTATCGGGGAGCTGTTTTTT. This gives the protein CASSSGGVSIGELFF.

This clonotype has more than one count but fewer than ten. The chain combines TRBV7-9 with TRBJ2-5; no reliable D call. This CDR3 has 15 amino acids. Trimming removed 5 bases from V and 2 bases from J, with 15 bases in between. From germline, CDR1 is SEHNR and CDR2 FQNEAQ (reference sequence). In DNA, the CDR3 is TGTGCCAGCAGCCCTCCCGGCGGCTTACAAGAGACCCAGTACTTC. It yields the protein CASSPPGGLQETQYF.

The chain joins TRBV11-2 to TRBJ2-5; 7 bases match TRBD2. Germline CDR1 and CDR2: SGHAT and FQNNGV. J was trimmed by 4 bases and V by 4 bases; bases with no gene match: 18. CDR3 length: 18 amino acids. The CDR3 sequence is CASSSRLTSAQRGETQYF. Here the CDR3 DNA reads TGTGCCAGCAGCTCCCGCCTAACCTCCGCTCAGCGGGGAGAGACCCAGTACTTC.

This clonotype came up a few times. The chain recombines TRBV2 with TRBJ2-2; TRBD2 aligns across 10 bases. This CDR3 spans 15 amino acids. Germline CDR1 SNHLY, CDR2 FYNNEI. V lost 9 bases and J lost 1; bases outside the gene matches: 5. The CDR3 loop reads CARTGTSENTGELFF. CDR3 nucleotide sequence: TGTGCCAGAACCGGGACTAGCGAGAACACCGGGGAGCTGTTTTTT. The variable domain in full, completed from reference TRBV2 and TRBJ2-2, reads EPEVTQTPSHQVTQMGQEVILRCVPISNHLYFYWYRQILGQKVEFLVSFYNNEISEKSEIFDDQFSVERPDGSNFTLKIRSTKLEDSAMYFCARTGTSENTGELFFGEGSRLTVL.

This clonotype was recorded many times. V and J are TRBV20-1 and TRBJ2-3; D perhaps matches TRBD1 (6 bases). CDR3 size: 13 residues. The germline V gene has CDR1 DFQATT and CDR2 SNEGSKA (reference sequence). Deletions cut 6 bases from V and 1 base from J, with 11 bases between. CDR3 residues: CSAGQTGTDTQYF. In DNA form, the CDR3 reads TGCAGTGCCGGACAGACGGGCACAGATACGCAGTATTTT.

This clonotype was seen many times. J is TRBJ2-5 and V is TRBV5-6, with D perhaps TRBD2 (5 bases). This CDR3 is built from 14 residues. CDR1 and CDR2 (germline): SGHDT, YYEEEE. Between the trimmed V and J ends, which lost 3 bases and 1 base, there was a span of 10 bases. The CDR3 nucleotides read TGTGCCAGCAGCTCGGGGTCGCCCCAAGAGACCCAGTACTTC. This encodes CASSSGSPQETQYF.

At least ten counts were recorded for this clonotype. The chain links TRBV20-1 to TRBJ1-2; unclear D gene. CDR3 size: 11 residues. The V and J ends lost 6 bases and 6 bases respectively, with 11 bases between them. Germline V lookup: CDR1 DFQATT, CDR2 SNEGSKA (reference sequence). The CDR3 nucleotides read TGCAGTGCACGGACGGCCGATGGCTACACCTTC. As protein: CSARTADGYTF.

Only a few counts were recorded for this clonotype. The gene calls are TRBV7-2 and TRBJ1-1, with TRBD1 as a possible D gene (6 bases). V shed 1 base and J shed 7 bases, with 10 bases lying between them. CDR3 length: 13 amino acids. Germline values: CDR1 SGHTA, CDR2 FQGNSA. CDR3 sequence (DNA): TGTGCCAGCAGCTTAGAGGGGGGGGTTGAAGCTTTCTTT. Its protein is CASSLEGGVEAFF. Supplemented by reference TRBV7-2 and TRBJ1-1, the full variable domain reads GAGVSQSPSNKVTEKGKDVELRCDPISGHTALYWYRQSLGQGLEFLIYFQGNSAPDKSGLPSDRFSAERTGGSVSTLTIQRTQQEDSAVYLCASSLEGGVEAFFGQGTRLTVV.

The DNA for the CDR3 is TGTGCCAGCAGCTTAGACAGGGGATCAGTTACGCAGTATTTT. Amino acid sequence: CASSLDRGSVTQYF. This rearrangement joins TRBV7-9 to TRBJ2-3, with TRBD1 identical over 7 bases. The germline V gene encodes CDR1 SEHNR and CDR2 FQNEAQ (reference sequence). The CDR3 covers 14 residues. V dropped 1 base and J dropped 8; count of bases not matched to a gene: 6.

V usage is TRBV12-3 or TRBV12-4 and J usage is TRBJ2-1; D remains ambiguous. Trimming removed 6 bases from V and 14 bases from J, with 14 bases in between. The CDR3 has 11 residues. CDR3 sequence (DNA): TGTGCCAGCAGCCCCGGATCGAGCGAGTTCTTC. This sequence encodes CASSPGSSEFF.

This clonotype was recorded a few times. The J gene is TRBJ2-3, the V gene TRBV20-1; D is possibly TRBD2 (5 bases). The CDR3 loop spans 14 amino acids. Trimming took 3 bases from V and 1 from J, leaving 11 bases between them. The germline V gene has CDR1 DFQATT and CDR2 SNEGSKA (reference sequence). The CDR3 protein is CSASSGWGTDTQYF. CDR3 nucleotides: TGCAGTGCTAGCTCGGGATGGGGCACAGATACGCAGTATTTT.

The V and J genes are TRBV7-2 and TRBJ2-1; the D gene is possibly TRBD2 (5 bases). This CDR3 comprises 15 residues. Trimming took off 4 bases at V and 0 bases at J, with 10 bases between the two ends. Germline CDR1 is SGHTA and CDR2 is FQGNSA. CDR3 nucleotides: TGTGCCAGCAGCTGGACTTCCAGCTCCTACAATGAGCAGTTCTTC. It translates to CASSWTSSSYNEQFF.

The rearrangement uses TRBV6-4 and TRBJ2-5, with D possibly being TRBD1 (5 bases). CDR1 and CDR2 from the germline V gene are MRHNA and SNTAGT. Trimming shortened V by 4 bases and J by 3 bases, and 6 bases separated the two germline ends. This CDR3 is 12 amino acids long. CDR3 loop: CASSGREETQYF. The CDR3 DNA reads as TGTGCCAGCAGTGGCAGGGAAGAGACCCAGTACTTC.

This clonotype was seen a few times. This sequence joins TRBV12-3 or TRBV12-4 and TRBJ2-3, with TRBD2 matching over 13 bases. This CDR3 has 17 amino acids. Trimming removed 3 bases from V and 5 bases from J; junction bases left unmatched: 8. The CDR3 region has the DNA TGTGCCAGCAGTTTGGGGAGACTAGCGGGAGGCCTAGATACGCAGTATTTT. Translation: CASSLGRLAGGLDTQYF.